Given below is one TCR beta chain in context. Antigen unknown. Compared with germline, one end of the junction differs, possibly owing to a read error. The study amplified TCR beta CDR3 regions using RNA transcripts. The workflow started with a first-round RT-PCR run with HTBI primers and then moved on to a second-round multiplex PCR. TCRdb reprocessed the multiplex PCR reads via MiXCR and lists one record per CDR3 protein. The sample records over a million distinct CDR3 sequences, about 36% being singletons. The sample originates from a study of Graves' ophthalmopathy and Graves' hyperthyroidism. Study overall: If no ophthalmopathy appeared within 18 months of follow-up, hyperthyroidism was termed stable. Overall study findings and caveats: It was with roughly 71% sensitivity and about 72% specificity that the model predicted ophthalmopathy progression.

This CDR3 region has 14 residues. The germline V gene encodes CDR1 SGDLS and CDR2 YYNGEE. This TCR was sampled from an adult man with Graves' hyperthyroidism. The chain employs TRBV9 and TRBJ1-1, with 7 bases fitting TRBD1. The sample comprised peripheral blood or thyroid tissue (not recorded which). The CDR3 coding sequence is TGTGCTAGCAGGGACAGTCTCATTAACACTGAAGCTTTCTTT. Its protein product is CASRDSLINTEAFF.